What follows is one T cell receptor (beta chain) and its context. The CDR3 length is 14 residues. The V gene lost 5 bases and the J gene lost 2 bases, with 7 bases spanning the gap. Germline-derived CDR1 and CDR2 are MNHEY and SMNVEV (reference sequence). The data are from a study of shared clonotypes between healthy human individuals. Only in-frame clones appear in the TCRdb table, and some are missing; sequencing was by immunoSEQ multiplex PCR. The sample has about 980,000 clones; around 80% are singletons. The chain uses TRBV27 and TRBJ2-6, with D perhaps matching TRBD1 or TRBD2 (6 bases each). This receptor was taken from a man younger than 35 in good health. Sequencing was performed on memory CD4+ T cells sorted from blood. Subset specified: CD45RA-negative fraction. This CDR3 is CASSRGAGANVLTF. The CDR3 DNA reads TGTGCCAGCAGTAGGGGGGCTGGGGCCAACGTCCTGACTTTC.